Included here is one TCR beta chain sequence, with context. The antigen is undetermined. The source of the sample is a study of resident and recirculating memory T cells in vitiligo. Repertoires were generated with immunoSEQ multiplex PCR, while TCRdb's copy carries only in-frame clones and drops some. The sample holds 72,000 or so clones, about 92% seen once. Broader study findings: No unique dominant TCR clone was found in vitiligo lesions. Different lesions suggested infiltration by different T cell clones.

This TCR derives from a male donor with vitiligo. The specimen was blood.

The CDR3 sequence: CASSPGLAGSEQYF. The CDR3 coding sequence is TGTGCCAGCAGCCCGGGACTAGCGGGTTCCGAGCAGTACTTC. This rearrangement joins TRBV5-4 to TRBJ2-7; 12 positions agree with TRBD2. J gave up 6 bases and V 4 bases, and 5 bases lay outside the gene matches. Germline V gene data show CDR1 as SGHNT and CDR2 as YYREEE (reference sequence). The CDR3 runs to 14 residues.